The source of this T cell receptor beta chain is a study of CD8 T cells in Susac syndrome. Whole-study results and caveats: The authors acknowledged that the study's TCR sequencing and HLA analysis involved relatively few individuals.

Per the germline V gene, CDR1 is MNHNS and CDR2 is SASEGT. Trimming left V 6 bases short and J 12 bases short, with 15 bases between. This CDR3 is built from 12 residues. Sequencing of TCR beta was performed on blood CD8+ T cells and on blood CD4+ T cells. Bulk CD8+ and CD4+ cells came from magnetic negative isolation; CD8+ TEMRA by FACS. Random hexamers were used to reverse transcribe the RNA input (about 0.5 to 1 ug). Amplification of the TCR beta CDR3 was carried out by immunoSEQ multiplex PCR, which spanned a total of 54 Vbeta and 13 Jbeta segments. A single record per CDR3 protein comes from TCRdb applying MiXCR to the immunoSEQ multiplex PCR reads. In the table there are 200,000 to 250,000 distinct CDR3 sequences, 95% of which are singletons. Notes on this clonotype: The antigen remains undetermined.

The V and J genes are TRBV6-1 and TRBJ2-1; D possibly corresponds to TRBD2 (5 bases). Sequencing input: CD4+ T cells from PBMCs. The clonotype was recovered from a human donor with multiple sclerosis. As DNA, the CDR3 is TGTGCCAGCAGGCCAACCGGGATCTGGCAGTTCTTC. Translation: CASRPTGIWQFF.